This T cell receptor (beta chain) was profiled in a study of Ad26.COV2.S vaccination and SARS-CoV-2 variants. On the study more broadly: Recipients of Ad26.COV2.S got it intramuscularly, once or twice 56 days apart.

The method was immunoSEQ multiplex PCR; TCRdb's version includes in-frame clones alone and lacks a portion of them. The table has about 400,000 clones, roughly 85% seen once; the top ten hold about 8%. The treatment: approximately 18 received Ad26.COV2.S at low or high dose, single or two shots; 5 received placebo; per-sample allocation not given. Samples were taken on day 63 after the first vaccine or placebo injection. Germline CDR1 is SGHDT and CDR2 is YYEEEE. The CDR3 length is 12 residues. Trimming took off 0 bases at V and 2 bases at J, with 1 base between the two ends. This clone was picked up one time. Its antigen is unidentified. The sample has other DNA sequences that encode this CDR3 too. Study outcomes and limitations: Reported findings describe substantial breadth in spike-specific CD8+ and CD4+ T cell responses following vaccination. Compared with placebo recipients, vaccine recipients had higher spike-specific TCR breadth.

This sample comprised peripheral blood, obtained in a trial of Ad26.COV2.S vaccine versus placebo. The chain has TRBV5-6 and TRBJ2-3; no reliable D call. The receptor's source is a person between 18 and 60 years old who received the Ad26.COV2.S COVID-19 vaccine or a placebo. CDR3 bases: TGTGCCAGCAGCTTGGTCACAGATACGCAGTATTTT. Encoded protein: CASSLVTDTQYF.